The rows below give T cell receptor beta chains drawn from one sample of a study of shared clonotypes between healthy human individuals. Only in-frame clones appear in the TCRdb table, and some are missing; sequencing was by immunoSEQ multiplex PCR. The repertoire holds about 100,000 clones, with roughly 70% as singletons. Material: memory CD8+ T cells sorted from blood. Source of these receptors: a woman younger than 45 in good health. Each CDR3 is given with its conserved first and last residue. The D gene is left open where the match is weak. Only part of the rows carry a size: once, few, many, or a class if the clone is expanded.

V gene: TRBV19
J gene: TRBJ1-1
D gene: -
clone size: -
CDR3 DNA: TGTGCCAGTACCTCAACACAACTGCGCACTGAAGCTTTCTTT
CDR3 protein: CASTSTQLRTEAFF

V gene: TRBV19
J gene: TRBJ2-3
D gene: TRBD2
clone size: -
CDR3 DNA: TGTGCCAGTAGTACCCTCAGCGGGAGTGCTATAGATACGCAGTATTTT
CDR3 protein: CASSTLSGSAIDTQYF

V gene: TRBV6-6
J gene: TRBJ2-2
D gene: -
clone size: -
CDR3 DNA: TGTGCCAGCAGTTACTCCAGGCGCTTGAACACCGGGGAGCTGTTTTTT
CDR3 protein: CASSYSRRLNTGELFF

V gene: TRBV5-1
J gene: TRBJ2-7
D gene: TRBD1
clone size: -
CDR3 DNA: TGCGCCAGCAGCTCAGACAGGGGGATTTACGAGCAGTACTTC
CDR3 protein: CASSSDRGIYEQYF

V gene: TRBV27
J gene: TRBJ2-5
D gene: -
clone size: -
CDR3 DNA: TGTGCCAGCAGTTTGTCCCTTTTGTACCAAGAGACCCAGTACTTC
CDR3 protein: CASSLSLLYQETQYF

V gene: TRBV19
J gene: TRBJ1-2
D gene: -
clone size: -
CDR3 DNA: TGTGCCAGTACGTCGTTGGTTACGGACAGAGGCGGCTACACCTTC
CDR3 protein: CASTSLVTDRGGYTF

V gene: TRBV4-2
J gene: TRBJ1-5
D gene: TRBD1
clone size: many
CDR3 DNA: TGTGCCAGCAGCTCGACAGGGTCAGGCAATCAGCCCCAGCATTTT
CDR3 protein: CASSSTGSGNQPQHF

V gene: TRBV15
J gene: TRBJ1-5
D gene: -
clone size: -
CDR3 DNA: TGTGCCACCAGCAGGCGGGGGACCCGGCAGCCCCAGCATTTT
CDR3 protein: CATSRRGTRQPQHF

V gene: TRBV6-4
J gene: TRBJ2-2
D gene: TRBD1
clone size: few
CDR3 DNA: TGTGCCAGCAGTGATGGCACAGGGGACACCGGGGAGCTGTTTTTT
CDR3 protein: CASSDGTGDTGELFF

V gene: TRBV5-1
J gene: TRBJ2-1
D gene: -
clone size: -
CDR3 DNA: TGCGCCAGCAGTAAAGACGTCAGCTCCTACAATGAGCAGTTCTTC
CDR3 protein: CASSKDVSSYNEQFF

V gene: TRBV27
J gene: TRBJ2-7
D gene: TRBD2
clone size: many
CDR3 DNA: TGTGCCAGCAGTTTATCTGCTAGCGGGAGGTACGAGCAGTACTTC
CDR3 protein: CASSLSASGRYEQYF

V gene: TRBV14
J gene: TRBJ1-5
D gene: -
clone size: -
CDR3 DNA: TGTGCCAGCAGCGGCCAGCGTTGGGGGGTTCAGCCCCAGCATTTT
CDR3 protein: CASSGQRWGVQPQHF

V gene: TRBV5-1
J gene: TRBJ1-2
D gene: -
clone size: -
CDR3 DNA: TGCGCCAGCAGCATTGGGCAGCCCTATGGCTACACCTTC
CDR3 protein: CASSIGQPYGYTF

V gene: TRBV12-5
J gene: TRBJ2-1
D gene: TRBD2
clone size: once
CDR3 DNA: TGTGCTAGTGGTTACTTACCGACTAGCGGGAGCTTCCATGAGCAGTTCTTC
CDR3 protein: CASGYLPTSGSFHEQFF

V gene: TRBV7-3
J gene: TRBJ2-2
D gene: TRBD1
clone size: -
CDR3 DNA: TGTGCCAGCAGCCCTTGGACAGGGACCGGGGAGCTGTTTTTT
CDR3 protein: CASSPWTGTGELFF

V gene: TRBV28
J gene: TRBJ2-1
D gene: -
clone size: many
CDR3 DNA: TGTGCCAGCAGTTTAACGGGGGAGCCCTACAATGAGCAGTTCTTC
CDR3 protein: CASSLTGEPYNEQFF

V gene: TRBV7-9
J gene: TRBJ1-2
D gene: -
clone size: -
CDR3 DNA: TGTGCCAGCAGCTTAGCTCAATGGACAGTTAGCTATGGCTACACCTTC
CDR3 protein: CASSLAQWTVSYGYTF